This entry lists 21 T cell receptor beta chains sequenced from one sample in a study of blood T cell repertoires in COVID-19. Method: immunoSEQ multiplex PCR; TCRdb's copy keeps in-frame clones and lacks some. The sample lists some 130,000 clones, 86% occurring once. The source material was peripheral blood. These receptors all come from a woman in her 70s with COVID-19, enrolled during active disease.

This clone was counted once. Here the CDR3 reads CATSDPSAGTGIAEQFF. The CDR3 nucleotides are TGTGCCACCAGTGACCCATCGGCCGGGACAGGGATCGCCGAGCAGTTCTTC. The genes are TRBV24-1 and TRBJ2-1, with 9 positions matching TRBD1. CDR3 length equals 17 residues. V shed 4 bases, J shed 10 bases, and the junction held 16 bases outside the gene matches. Germline-derived CDR1 and CDR2 are KGHDR and SFDVKD.

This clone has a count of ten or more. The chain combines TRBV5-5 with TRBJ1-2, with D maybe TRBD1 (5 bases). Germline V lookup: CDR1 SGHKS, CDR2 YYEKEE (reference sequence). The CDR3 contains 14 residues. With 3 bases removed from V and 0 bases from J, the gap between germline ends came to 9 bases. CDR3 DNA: TGTGCCAGCAGCTCGACAGTAGCTAACTATGGCTACACCTTC. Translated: CASSSTVANYGYTF. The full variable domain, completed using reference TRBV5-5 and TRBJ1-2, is DAGVTQSPTHLIKTRGQQVTLRCSPISGHKSVSWYQQVLGQGPQFIFQYYEKEERGRGNFPDRFSARQFPNYSSELNVNALLLGDSALYLCASSSTVANYGYTFGSGTRLTVV.

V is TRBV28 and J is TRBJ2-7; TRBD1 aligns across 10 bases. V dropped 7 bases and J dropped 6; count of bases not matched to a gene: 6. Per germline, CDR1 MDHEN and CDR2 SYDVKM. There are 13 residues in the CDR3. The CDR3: CASIRDRGGEQYF. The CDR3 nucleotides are TGTGCCAGCATACGGGACAGGGGAGGCGAGCAGTACTTC. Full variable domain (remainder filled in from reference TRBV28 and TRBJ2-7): DVKVTQSSRYLVKRTGEKVFLECVQDMDHENMFWYRQDPGLGLRLIYFSYDVKMKEKGDIPEGYSVSREKKERFSLILESASTNQTSMYLCASIRDRGGEQYFGPGTRLTVT.

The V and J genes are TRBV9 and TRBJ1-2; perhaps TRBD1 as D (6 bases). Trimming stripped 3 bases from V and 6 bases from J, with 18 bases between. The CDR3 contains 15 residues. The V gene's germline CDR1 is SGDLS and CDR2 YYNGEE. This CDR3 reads CASSALGAAVNGYTF. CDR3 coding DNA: TGTGCCAGCAGCGCCCTGGGGGCGGCAGTGAATGGCTACACCTTC.

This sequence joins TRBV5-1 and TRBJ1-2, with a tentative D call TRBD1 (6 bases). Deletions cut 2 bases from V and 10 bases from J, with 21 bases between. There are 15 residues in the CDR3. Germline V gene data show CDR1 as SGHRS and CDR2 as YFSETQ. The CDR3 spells CASSFQGDAGVSYTF. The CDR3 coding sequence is TGCGCCAGCAGCTTTCAAGGGGATGCAGGGGTTTCCTACACCTTC.

CDR3 nucleotide sequence: TGTGCCAGCAGCCTCACCGGGACAGGACCCTACGAGCAGTACTTC. Protein product: CASSLTGTGPYEQYF. The chain couples TRBV7-2 to TRBJ2-7; 8 bases map to TRBD1. Germline CDR1 and CDR2: SGHTA and FQGNSA. This CDR3 comprises 15 residues. The V segment lost 5 bases and the J segment 2 bases; nucleotides outside the gene matches: 8.

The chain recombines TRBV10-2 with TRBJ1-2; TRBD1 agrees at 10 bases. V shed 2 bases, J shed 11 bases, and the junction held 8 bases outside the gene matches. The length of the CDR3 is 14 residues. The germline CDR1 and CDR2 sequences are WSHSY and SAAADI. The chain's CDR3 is CASSEAGQGYSYTF. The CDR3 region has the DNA TGCGCCAGCAGTGAGGCGGGACAGGGGTATTCTTACACCTTC.

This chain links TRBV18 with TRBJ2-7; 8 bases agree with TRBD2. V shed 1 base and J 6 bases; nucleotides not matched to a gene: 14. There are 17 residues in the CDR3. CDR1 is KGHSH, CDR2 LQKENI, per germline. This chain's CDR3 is CASSPLGGGQVWSEQYF. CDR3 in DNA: TGTGCCAGCTCACCACTGGGCGGGGGGCAAGTATGGAGCGAGCAGTACTTC. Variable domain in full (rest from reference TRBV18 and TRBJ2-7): NAGVMQNPRHLVRRRGQEARLRCSPMKGHSHVYWYRQLPEEGLKFMVYLQKENIIDESGMPKERFSAEFPKEGPSILRIQQVVRGDSAAYFCASSPLGGGQVWSEQYFGPGTRLTVT.

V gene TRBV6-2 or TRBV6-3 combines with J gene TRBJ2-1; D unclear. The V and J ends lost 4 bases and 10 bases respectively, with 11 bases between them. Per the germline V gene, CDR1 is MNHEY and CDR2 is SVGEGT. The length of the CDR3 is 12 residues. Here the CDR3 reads CASSFVVSEQFF. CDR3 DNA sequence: TGTGCCAGCAGTTTCGTAGTTAGCGAGCAGTTCTTC.

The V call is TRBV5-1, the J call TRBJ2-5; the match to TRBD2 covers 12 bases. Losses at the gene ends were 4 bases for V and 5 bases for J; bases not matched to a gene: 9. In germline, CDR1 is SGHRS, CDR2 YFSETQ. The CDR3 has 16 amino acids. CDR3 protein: CASSLDGLAGLETQYF. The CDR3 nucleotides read TGCGCCAGCAGCCTGGACGGACTAGCGGGGCTGGAGACCCAGTACTTC.

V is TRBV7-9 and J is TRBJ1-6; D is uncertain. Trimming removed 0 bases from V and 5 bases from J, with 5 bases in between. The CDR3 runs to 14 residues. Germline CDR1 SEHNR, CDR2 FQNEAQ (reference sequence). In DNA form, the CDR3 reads TGTGCCAGCAGCTTAGCGAGGGATAATTCACCCCTCCACTTT. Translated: CASSLARDNSPLHF. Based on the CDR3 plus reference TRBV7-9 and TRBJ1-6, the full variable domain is DTGVSQNPRHKITKRGQNVTFRCDPISEHNRLYWYRQTLGQGPEFLTYFQNEAQLEKSRLLSDRFSAERPKGSFSTLEIQRTEQGDSAMYLCASSLARDNSPLHFGNGTRLTVT.

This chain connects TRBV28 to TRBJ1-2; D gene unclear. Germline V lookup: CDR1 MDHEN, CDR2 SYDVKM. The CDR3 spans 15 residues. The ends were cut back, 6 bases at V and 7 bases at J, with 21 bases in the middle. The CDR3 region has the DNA TGTGCCAGCAGCCCCGGCCGTGGAGGGTTAGGTGGCTACACCTTC. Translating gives CASSPGRGGLGGYTF.

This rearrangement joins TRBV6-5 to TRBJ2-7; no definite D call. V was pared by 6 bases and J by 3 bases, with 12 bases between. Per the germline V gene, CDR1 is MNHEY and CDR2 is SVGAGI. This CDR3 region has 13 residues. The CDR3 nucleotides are TGTGCCAGCAGCCACGACACCGGCTACGAGCAGTACTTC. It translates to CASSHDTGYEQYF.

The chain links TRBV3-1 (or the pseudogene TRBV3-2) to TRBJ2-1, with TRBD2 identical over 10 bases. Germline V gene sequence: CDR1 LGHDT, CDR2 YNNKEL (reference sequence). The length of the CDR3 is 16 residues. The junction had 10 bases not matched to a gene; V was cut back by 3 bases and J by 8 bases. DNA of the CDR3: TGTGCCAGCAGCCACGCCGGGACTAGCGTTATCGATGAGCAGTTCTTC. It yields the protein CASSHAGTSVIDEQFF.

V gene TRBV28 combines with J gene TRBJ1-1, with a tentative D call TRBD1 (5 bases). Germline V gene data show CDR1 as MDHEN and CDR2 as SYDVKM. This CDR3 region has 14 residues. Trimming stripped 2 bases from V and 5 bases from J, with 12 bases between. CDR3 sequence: CASSLGDTGTEAFF. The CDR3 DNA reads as TGTGCCAGCAGTTTAGGGGATACAGGTACTGAAGCTTTCTTT.

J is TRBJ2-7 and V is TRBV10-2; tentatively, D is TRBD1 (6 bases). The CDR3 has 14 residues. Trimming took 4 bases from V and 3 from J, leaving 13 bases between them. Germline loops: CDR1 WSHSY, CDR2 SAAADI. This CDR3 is CASSGNRDLYEQYF. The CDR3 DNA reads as TGCGCCAGCAGTGGAAACAGGGATCTCTACGAGCAGTACTTC.

CDR3 sequence: CSASGPPLGPETQYF. CDR3 nucleotide sequence: TGCAGTGCTAGTGGGCCCCCTCTAGGTCCCGAGACCCAGTACTTC. The chain carries TRBV20-1 and TRBJ2-5; the D is unclear. CDR1 and CDR2 from the germline V gene are DFQATT and SNEGSKA (reference sequence). The V and J ends lost 3 bases and 5 bases respectively, with 19 bases between them. This CDR3 is built from 15 residues.

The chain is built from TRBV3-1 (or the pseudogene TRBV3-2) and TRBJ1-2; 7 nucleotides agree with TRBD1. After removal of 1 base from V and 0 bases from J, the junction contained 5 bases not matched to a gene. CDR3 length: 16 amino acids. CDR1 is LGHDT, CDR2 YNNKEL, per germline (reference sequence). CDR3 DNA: TGTGCCAGCAGCCAAGCAGCCCAGGGGGCTAACTATGGCTACACCTTC. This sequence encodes CASSQAAQGANYGYTF.

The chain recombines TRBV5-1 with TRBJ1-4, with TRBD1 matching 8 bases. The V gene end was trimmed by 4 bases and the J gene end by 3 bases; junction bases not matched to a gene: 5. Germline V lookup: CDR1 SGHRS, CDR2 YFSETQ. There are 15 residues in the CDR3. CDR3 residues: CASSPHRGSNEKLFF. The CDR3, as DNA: TGCGCCAGCAGCCCCCACAGGGGGTCTAATGAAAAACTGTTTTTT.

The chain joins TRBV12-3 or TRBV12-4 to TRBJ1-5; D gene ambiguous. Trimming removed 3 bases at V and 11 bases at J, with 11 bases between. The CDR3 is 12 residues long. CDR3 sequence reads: CASSFGVLAQHF. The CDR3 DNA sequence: TGTGCCAGCAGTTTTGGAGTCCTGGCCCAGCATTTT.

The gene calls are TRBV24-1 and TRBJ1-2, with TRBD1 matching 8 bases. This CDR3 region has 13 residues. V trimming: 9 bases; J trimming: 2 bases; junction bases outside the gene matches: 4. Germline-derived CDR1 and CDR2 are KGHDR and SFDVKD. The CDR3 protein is CATSTGENYGYTF. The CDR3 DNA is TGTGCCACCTCGACAGGGGAAAACTATGGCTACACCTTC.